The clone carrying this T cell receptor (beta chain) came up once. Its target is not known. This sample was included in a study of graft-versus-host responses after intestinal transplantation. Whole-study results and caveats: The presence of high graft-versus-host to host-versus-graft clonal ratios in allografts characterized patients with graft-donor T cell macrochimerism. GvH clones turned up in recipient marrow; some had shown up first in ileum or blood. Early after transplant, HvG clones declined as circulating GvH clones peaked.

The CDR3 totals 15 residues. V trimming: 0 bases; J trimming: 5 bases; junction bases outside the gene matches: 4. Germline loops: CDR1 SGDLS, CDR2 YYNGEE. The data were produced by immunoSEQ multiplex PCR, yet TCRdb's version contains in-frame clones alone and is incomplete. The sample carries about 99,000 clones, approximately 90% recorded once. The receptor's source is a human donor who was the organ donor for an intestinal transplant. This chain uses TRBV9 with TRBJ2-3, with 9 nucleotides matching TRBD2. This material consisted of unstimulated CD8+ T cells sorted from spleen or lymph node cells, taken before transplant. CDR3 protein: CASSVEAGGIDTQYF. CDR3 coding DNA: TGTGCCAGCAGCGTAGAGGCGGGAGGGATAGATACGCAGTATTTT. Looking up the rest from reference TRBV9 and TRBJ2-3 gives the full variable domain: DSGVTQTPKHLITATGQRVTLRCSPRSGDLSVYWYQQSLDQGLQFLIQYYNGEERAKGNILERFSAQQFPDLHSELNLSSLELGDSALYFCASSVEAGGIDTQYFGPGTRLTVL.